One and the same sample provided the 22 T cell receptor beta chains below, sequenced in a study of blood T cell repertoires in COVID-19. Using immunoSEQ multiplex PCR, the repertoire was profiled, and TCRdb retains in-frame clones only, with some absent. The data contain about 320,000 clones, more than 80% of them singletons. The sample was peripheral blood. Every receptor here comes from a man younger than 35 who had recovered from COVID-19.

The J gene is TRBJ2-1, the V gene TRBV7-9; D uncertain. The CDR3 runs 12 residues. Germline V CDR1 and CDR2: SEHNR, FQNEAQ (reference sequence). The germline V and J ends were trimmed by 1 base and 9 bases, with 7 bases remaining between them. The CDR3 DNA reads as TGTGCCAGCAGCTTAGGACATCGTGAGCAGTTCTTC. It specifies CASSLGHREQFF.

This clone was seen a single time. The chain joins TRBV7-2 to TRBJ2-5; D perhaps matches TRBD1 (5 bases). The CDR3 sequence is 13 residues long. V was pared by 4 bases and J by 5 bases, with 11 bases between. Per the germline V gene, CDR1 is SGHTA and CDR2 is FQGNSA. CDR3 amino acids: CASSWQGRETQYF. The DNA of the CDR3 is TGTGCCAGCAGCTGGCAGGGTAGGGAGACCCAGTACTTC.

V is TRBV27 and J is TRBJ2-7, with D possibly being TRBD1 (5 bases). Deletions cut 6 bases from V and 3 bases from J, with 9 bases between. This CDR3 contains 12 residues. The V gene's germline CDR1 is MNHEY and CDR2 SMNVEV (reference sequence). CDR3 nucleotide sequence: TGTGCCAGCAGCCACCAGGGCTACGAGCAGTACTTC. Translating it yields CASSHQGYEQYF.

The V gene is TRBV6-5, the J gene TRBJ2-1; TRBD1 matches 7 bases. The CDR3 contains 14 residues. Germline V gene lookup returns CDR1 MNHEY and CDR2 SVGAGI. With V trimmed by 6 bases and J by 3 bases, 5 bases remained unmatched. The CDR3 DNA reads TGTGCCAGCAGCTATGACAGGGTCTACAATGAGCAGTTCTTC. Protein product: CASSYDRVYNEQFF.

This chain links TRBV11-2 with TRBJ1-2, with unresolved D. The CDR3 length is 13 residues. Trimming took 2 bases from V and 4 from J, leaving 8 bases between them. The germline gives CDR1 SGHAT, CDR2 FQNNGV. The CDR3 DNA sequence: TGTGCCAGCAGCTTAAATTTTCTCTATGGCTACACCTTC. It encodes CASSLNFLYGYTF.

The CDR3: CASKPRAGTGGIVEQYF. The CDR3, as DNA: TGTGCCAGTAAACCAAGGGCCGGGACAGGGGGCATCGTCGAGCAGTACTTC. V and J are TRBV19 and TRBJ2-7, with 12 bases aligning to TRBD1. Trimming removed 7 bases from V and 6 bases from J; junction bases left unmatched: 16. CDR1 LNHDA and CDR2 SQIVND come from the germline V gene (reference sequence). The CDR3 is made up of 17 amino acids.

The V gene is TRBV7-8, the J gene TRBJ2-3, with TRBD2 matching over 8 bases. The CDR3 is made up of 18 amino acids. CDR1 and CDR2 from the germline V gene are SGHVS and FQNEAQ. Trimming removed 5 bases from V and 0 bases from J; junction bases left unmatched: 13. This CDR3 reads CASSPGRIAGISTDTQYF. Written as DNA, the CDR3 is TGTGCCAGCAGCCCGGGTAGGATAGCGGGGATAAGCACAGATACGCAGTATTTT.

This clone has only one observation. The junction differs from germline at one of its ends, possibly a read error. The rearrangement uses TRBV4-1 and TRBJ1-2; tentative D call: TRBD1 (5 bases). This CDR3 spans 16 amino acids. CDR1 MGHRA and CDR2 YSYEKL come from the germline V gene. The CDR3 coding sequence is TGCGCCAGCAGCTCAATTGGGGGGGGACTCACTTATGGCTACATCTTC. Amino acids: CASSSIGGGLTYGYIF.

There are a few counts of this clone. The chain employs TRBV4-1 and TRBJ1-2; D may be TRBD1 (5 bases). Trimming removed 1 base from V and 6 bases from J, with 15 bases in between. There are 15 residues in the CDR3. In germline, CDR1 is MGHRA, CDR2 YSYEKL. DNA of the CDR3: TGCGCCAGCAGCCAAGGCGTAGGGGAATATGATGGCTACACCTTC. Its translation: CASSQGVGEYDGYTF.

This sequence joins TRBV13 and TRBJ2-6; D call uncertain. Between the trimmed V and J ends, which lost 8 bases and 1 base, there was a span of 9 bases. The CDR3 runs 14 residues. The germline V gene has CDR1 PRHDT and CDR2 FYEKMQ (reference sequence). CDR3 residues: CASAEESGANVLTF. The CDR3 nucleotides are TGTGCCAGCGCAGAGGAGTCTGGGGCCAACGTCCTGACTTTC.

The J gene is TRBJ2-3, the V gene TRBV6-7, with 8 bases fitting TRBD1. TRBV6-7 is annotated as an ORF whose role is uncertain. Losses at the gene ends were 0 bases for V and 1 base for J; bases not matched to a gene: 6. This CDR3 region has 17 residues. CDR3 sequence (DNA): TGTGCCAGCAGTTACTCACTCAGGGGGCCGGGCACAGATACGCAGTATTTT. Protein product: CASSYSLRGPGTDTQYF.

The chain carries TRBV7-9 and TRBJ2-3; 8 bases agree with TRBD2. Trimming cost V 5 bases and J 2 bases; bases outside gene matches: 9. CDR3 length equals 16 residues. From germline, CDR1 is SEHNR and CDR2 FQNEAQ (reference sequence). The CDR3 DNA reads as TGTGCCAGCAGCCCCGTGCTAGCGGGCTACACAGATACGCAGTATTTT. Encoded protein: CASSPVLAGYTDTQYF. The complete variable domain, with remaining parts taken from reference TRBV7-9 and TRBJ2-3, reads DTGVSQNPRHKITKRGQNVTFRCDPISEHNRLYWYRQTLGQGPEFLTYFQNEAQLEKSRLLSDRFSAERPKGSFSTLEIQRTEQGDSAMYLCASSPVLAGYTDTQYFGPGTRLTVL.

The chain uses TRBV6-1 and TRBJ2-7; D is possibly TRBD2 (6 bases). V was cut by 3 bases and J by 8 bases, with 20 bases left in between. This CDR3 is built from 15 residues. Germline loops: CDR1 MNHNS, CDR2 SASEGT. CDR3 DNA: TGTGCCAGCAGTGATCGGTCGGACTACCAGGGAAAGCAGTACTTC. Residues: CASSDRSDYQGKQYF.

This clone was seen a few times. This rearrangement joins TRBV11-2 to TRBJ1-6; D is perhaps TRBD1 (6 bases). Trimming cost V 5 bases and J 12 bases, with 14 bases left between them. From germline, CDR1 is SGHAT and CDR2 FQNNGV. There are 13 residues in the CDR3. Written as DNA, the CDR3 is TGTGCCAGCAGCCCCCAACAGGGCGGACCCCTCCACTTT. This translates into CASSPQQGGPLHF.

The chain carries TRBV6-2 or TRBV6-3 and TRBJ1-1; perhaps TRBD1 as D (5 bases). V lost 2 bases and J lost 1, with 8 bases in between. The CDR3 is 14 residues long. From germline, CDR1 is MNHEY and CDR2 SVGEGT. This chain's CDR3 is CASSYRDWNTEAFF. The CDR3, as DNA: TGTGCCAGCAGTTACAGGGACTGGAACACTGAAGCTTTCTTT.

The rearrangement joins TRBV7-6 to TRBJ2-7; 8 positions agree with TRBD2. The CDR3 consists of 17 residues. V trimming: 1 base; J trimming: 0 bases; junction bases outside the gene matches: 8. Germline-derived CDR1 and CDR2 are SGHVS and FNYEAQ. The CDR3 sequence: CASSLVAAGTSSYEQYF. The DNA of the CDR3 is TGTGCCAGCAGCTTAGTGGCGGCCGGGACTAGCTCCTACGAGCAGTACTTC.

The genes are TRBV4-2 and TRBJ1-2, with D perhaps TRBD1 (5 bases). Trimming left V 0 bases short and J 3 bases short, with 8 bases between. The CDR3 loop spans 14 amino acids. Looked up from germline, CDR1 is LGHNA and CDR2 is YNFKEQ. As DNA, the CDR3 is TGTGCCAGCAGCCAAGATTCGACAGACTATGGCTACACCTTC. Translating it yields CASSQDSTDYGYTF.

This clone has a handful of counts. The chain uses TRBV3-1 (or the pseudogene TRBV3-2) and TRBJ1-1; the D gene is possibly TRBD1 (5 bases). The CDR3 sequence is 12 residues long. Per germline, CDR1 LGHDT and CDR2 YNNKEL (reference sequence). Trimming removed 4 bases at V and 7 bases at J, with 10 bases between. In nucleotides, the CDR3 is TGTGCCAGCAGCCCCCAGCAGGGTGAAGCTTTCTTT. This codes for CASSPQQGEAFF.

The genes are TRBV6-5 and TRBJ2-6; D remains unclear. The CDR3 has 15 amino acids. The V end lost 6 bases, the J end lost 4 bases, and 13 bases lay between the germline ends. Germline assignment: CDR1 MNHEY and CDR2 SVGAGI. The CDR3, as DNA: TGTGCCAGCAGAACAACAGTGGCCGGGGCCAACGTCCTGACTTTC. It yields the protein CASRTTVAGANVLTF.

This clone was picked up one time. The chain links TRBV29-1 to TRBJ1-2, with TRBD1 identical over 7 bases. The CDR3 has 14 residues. Germline CDR1 is SQVTM and CDR2 is ANQGSEA. With V trimmed by 5 bases and J by 2 bases, 8 bases remained unmatched. This chain's CDR3 is CSVKGTDLNYGYTF. In DNA form, the CDR3 reads TGCAGCGTTAAGGGGACAGATTTAAACTATGGCTACACCTTC.

This chain links TRBV21-1 with TRBJ1-5; the table's D call, TRBD1, has no DNA check behind it. TRBV21-1 corresponds to a pseudogene. This CDR3 has 17 amino acids. Here the CDR3 reads CASSKRTAHFSNQPQHF. Written as DNA, the CDR3 is TGTGCCAGCAGCAAGAGGACAGCTCACTTTAGCAATCAGCCCCAGCATTTT.

V usage is TRBV3-1 (or the pseudogene TRBV3-2) and J usage is TRBJ2-3, with D unresolved. V was trimmed by 1 base and J by 5 bases, leaving 7 bases between them. The V gene's germline CDR1 is LGHDT and CDR2 YNNKEL (reference sequence). The CDR3 is 13 residues long. The CDR3 loop is CASSQGALDTQYF. For the CDR3, the DNA is TGTGCCAGCAGCCAAGGGGCCCTAGATACGCAGTATTTT.